Listed here are 5 T cell receptor beta chains from one sample, sequenced in a study of control samples from healthy donors and cancer patients. This table comes from immunoSEQ multiplex PCR, and its TCRdb copy is limited to in-frame clones, with some not included. This sample has 170,000 or so clones, with nearly 90% found just once. Sample: blood. Receptors were obtained from a woman in her 50s in good health.

The chain combines TRBV7-3 with TRBJ1-2; 7 positions agree with TRBD1. Germline V gene lookup returns CDR1 SGHTA and CDR2 FQGTGA. The V segment lost 5 bases and the J segment 5 bases; nucleotides outside the gene matches: 5. The CDR3 sequence is 13 residues long. CDR3 in DNA: TGTGCCAGCAGCATAGAGGGGGCTTATGGCTACACCTTC. It specifies CASSIEGAYGYTF.

The genes are TRBV28 and TRBJ2-1, with 9 bases identical to TRBD2. The J segment lost 10 bases and the V segment lost 3 bases, leaving 1 base of the junction unmatched. The CDR3 is 12 amino acids. Germline lookup yields CDR1 MDHEN and CDR2 SYDVKM. CDR3 nucleotide sequence: TGTGCCAGCAGTTTTAGCGGGAGAGAGCAGTTCTTC. Encoded protein: CASSFSGREQFF.

This sequence joins TRBV5-1 and TRBJ2-1; 8 bases map to TRBD2. This CDR3 has 16 amino acids. CDR1 SGHRS and CDR2 YFSETQ come from the germline V gene. The V segment lost 0 bases and the J segment 9 bases; nucleotides outside the gene matches: 11. The CDR3 reads CASSLGSSGPLSEQFF. CDR3 bases: TGCGCCAGCAGCTTGGGATCTAGCGGGCCCTTAAGTGAGCAGTTCTTC.

The J gene is TRBJ2-1, the V gene TRBV3-1 (or the pseudogene TRBV3-2); 9 bases agree with TRBD1. Germline CDR1 is LGHDT and CDR2 is YNNKEL (reference sequence). Trimming cost V 4 bases and J 2 bases; bases outside gene matches: 6. The CDR3 sequence is 16 residues long. The DNA of the CDR3 is TGTGCCAGCAGCCGGACAGGGGTACTTGCCTACAATGAGCAGTTCTTC. It translates to CASSRTGVLAYNEQFF.

This chain joins TRBV28 and TRBJ1-2; a possible D gene is TRBD1 (5 bases). The CDR3 contains 14 residues. Germline lookup yields CDR1 MDHEN and CDR2 SYDVKM. Trimming removed 6 bases at V and 7 bases at J, with 18 bases between. Written as DNA, the CDR3 is TGTGCCAGCAGGGTCAGGGATTTGTTTCGTGGCTACACCTTC. Translation gives CASRVRDLFRGYTF.